This TCR beta chain appears in the sequencing data of a study of tumor and adjacent non-tumor tissue in lung cancer. Overall study results and limits: TCR diversity was significantly greater in tumor than normal lung tissue.

The template was RNA from unsorted bulk tissue. Turning to this clonotype: Its antigen is unidentified. Given a much more abundant clone one base away, this may be a read error.

The CDR3 runs to 13 residues. TCRbeta libraries were built with three rounds of nested PCR, modified from ARM-PCR. TCRdb re-called the multiplex PCR reads with MiXCR, one entry per CDR3 protein. The table includes 55,000 to 70,000 distinct CDR3 sequences, roughly 60% detected once. Sample: lung tumor tissue. The chain combines TRBV12-3 or TRBV12-4 with TRBJ2-2; unclear D gene. The origin of this receptor is a man in his fifties with non-small cell lung cancer. As DNA, the CDR3 is TGTGCCACCAGTCCCCGCGGCTACGGGGAGCTGTTTTTT. Its protein product is CATSPRGYGELFF.